This T cell receptor beta chain was sequenced for a study of preoperative IRX-2 immunotherapy in early breast cancer. Treatment of the sample: preoperative locoregional IRX-2 cytokine immunotherapy. Patients received preoperative, locoregional IRX-2 cytokine immunotherapy in a phase Ib study. Assay used: immunoSEQ multiplex PCR; TCRdb lists only in-frame clones, some missing. The table lists about 98,000 clones, 86% of them singletons. The sample consisted of tumor tissue, taken after IRX-2 immunotherapy. The sequence derives from a human donor with breast cancer.

The CDR3 region is CASSLEDSNQPQHF. The CDR3 nucleotides read TGTGCCAGCTCACTAGAAGATAGCAATCAGCCCCAGCATTTT. The chain recombines TRBV18 with TRBJ1-5; no reliable D call. The V and J ends lost 4 bases and 0 bases respectively, with 7 bases between them. The CDR3 has 14 amino acids. Germline loops: CDR1 KGHSH, CDR2 LQKENI.